The 32 T cell receptor beta chains presented below share a single source sample, sequenced in a study of human T cells and chemical hapten exposure. TCRdb called the RACE reads again in MiXCR, with one record for every CDR3 protein. The table lists 84,000 or so distinct CDR3 sequences, 9.5% to 13% of them singletons, with 2.5% in the top ten. Time point given: patch test 2, 6 weeks after DPC sensitization. The sample's treatment: therapeutic diphenylcyclopropenone sensitization with weekly scalp DPC. Sequenced here: whole blood, sampled in connection with sensitization to the hapten diphenylcyclopropenone (DPC). The receptors shown here come from a woman between 25 and 40 years old with alopecia areata. Some clones in this sample may be carry-over from other donors' samples.

This clonotype was observed many times. The J gene is TRBJ1-1, the V gene TRBV12-3 or TRBV12-4; 11 bases line up with TRBD1. The trim removed 6 bases at V and 0 bases at J, leaving 9 bases unmatched. This CDR3 has 17 residues. This chain's CDR3 is CASRSRDRGRMNTEAFF. CDR3 sequence (DNA): TGTGCCAGCAGATCCCGGGACAGGGGGAGGATGAACACTGAAGCTTTCTTT.

This rearrangement joins TRBV28 to TRBJ2-3, with D unresolved. This CDR3 is built from 15 residues. The V end was cut by 3 bases, the J end by 3 bases, with 13 bases between. The germline gives CDR1 MDHEN, CDR2 SYDVKM. CDR3 coding DNA: TGTGCCAGCAGTTTTGGCCCGGACGGGACAGATACGCAGTATTTT. Translation: CASSFGPDGTDTQYF.

The V call is TRBV28, the J call TRBJ1-2; a weak D match, TRBD1 (5 bases). This CDR3 has 14 amino acids. V lost 3 bases to trimming and J lost 0 bases, with 8 bases between them. Germline loops: CDR1 MDHEN, CDR2 SYDVKM. CDR3 in DNA: TGTGCCAGCAGTTTGGGGGTTTCTAACTATGGCTACACCTTC. It specifies CASSLGVSNYGYTF.

This clonotype was found many times. The chain couples TRBV5-6 to TRBJ2-3, with D possibly being TRBD2 (6 bases). The CDR3 contains 15 residues. V lost 4 bases, J lost 2 bases, and 14 bases lay in between. CDR1 and CDR2 from the germline V gene are SGHDT and YYEEEE. The CDR3 nucleotides read TGTGCCAGCAGCAATTGGGGGACTTTCACAGATACGCAGTATTTT. The encoded protein is CASSNWGTFTDTQYF. The complete variable domain, with remaining parts taken from reference TRBV5-6 and TRBJ2-3, reads DAGVTQSPTHLIKTRGQQVTLRCSPKSGHDTVSWYQQALGQGPQFIFQYYEEEERQRGNFPDRFSGHQFPNYSSELNVNALLLGDSALYLCASSNWGTFTDTQYFGPGTRLTVL.

This clonotype was seen ten or more times. This sequence joins TRBV20-1 and TRBJ2-5; D gene ambiguous. The length of the CDR3 is 11 residues. Germline CDR1 is DFQATT and CDR2 is SNEGSKA (reference sequence). Trimming took off 4 bases at V and 4 bases at J, with 7 bases between the two ends. CDR3 amino acids: CSAISTETQYF. The DNA of the CDR3 is TGCAGTGCTATTAGTACAGAGACCCAGTACTTC.

This clonotype occurred many times. This rearrangement joins TRBV7-3 to TRBJ1-1; D remains unclear. Germline V gene lookup returns CDR1 SGHTA and CDR2 FQGTGA. The CDR3 sequence is 15 residues long. Trimming took off 2 bases at V and 5 bases at J, with 15 bases between the two ends. The CDR3 nucleotides are TGTGCCAGCAGCTTAGAAGCGGGGTTGGATACTGAAGCTTTCTTT. As protein: CASSLEAGLDTEAFF. The full variable domain, its missing parts supplied by reference TRBV7-3 and TRBJ1-1, is GAGVSQTPSNKVTEKGKYVELRCDPISGHTALYWYRQSLGQGPEFLIYFQGTGAADDSGLPNDRFFAVRPEGSVSTLKIQRTERGDSAVYLCASSLEAGLDTEAFFGQGTRLTVV.

This clonotype has a count of ten or more. The chain is built from TRBV12-3 or TRBV12-4 and TRBJ2-3; no clear D. CDR3 size: 14 residues. The V gene lost 5 bases and the J gene lost 5 bases, with 14 bases spanning the gap. Here the CDR3 DNA reads TGTGCCAGCAGTCCCCCCGCCCCTCTAGATACGCAGTATTTT. The encoded protein is CASSPPAPLDTQYF.

This clonotype was seen ten or more times. J is TRBJ1-2 and V is TRBV29-1; no reliable D call. The CDR3 covers 15 residues. The germline V and J ends were trimmed by 1 base and 2 bases, with 14 bases remaining between them. The germline gives CDR1 SQVTM, CDR2 ANQGSEA. CDR3 sequence: CSVEGEEGRNYGYTF. In DNA form, the CDR3 reads TGCAGCGTTGAAGGGGAGGAGGGCCGGAACTATGGCTACACCTTC.

This clonotype was detected ten times or more. This chain links TRBV18 with TRBJ2-1; 10 bases are shared with TRBD2. The CDR3 is 15 residues long. Germline lookup yields CDR1 KGHSH and CDR2 LQKENI. J was trimmed by 7 bases and V by 0 bases; bases with no gene match: 3. The chain's CDR3 is CASSPPGLAYNEQFF. For the CDR3, the DNA is TGTGCCAGCTCACCACCGGGACTAGCGTATAATGAGCAGTTCTTC.

The chain is built from TRBV2 and TRBJ1-1; unclear D gene. CDR3 length equals 12 residues. Per germline, CDR1 SNHLY and CDR2 FYNNEI. V lost 2 bases and J lost 12, with 13 bases in between. CDR3 protein: CASSESGRRTFF. CDR3 DNA sequence: TGTGCCAGCAGTGAAAGCGGCCGTCGAACTTTCTTT.

This clonotype was found many times. The rearrangement links TRBV29-1 to TRBJ2-1; D remains unclear. Looked up from germline, CDR1 is SQVTM and CDR2 is ANQGSEA. The CDR3 loop spans 10 amino acids. V lost 6 bases to trimming and J lost 3 bases, with 3 bases between them. The CDR3 loop is CSVFYNEQFF. CDR3 nucleotide sequence: TGCAGCGTGTTCTACAATGAGCAGTTCTTC.

The rearrangement links TRBV29-1 to TRBJ2-5; D uncertain. Per germline, CDR1 SQVTM and CDR2 ANQGSEA. The CDR3 consists of 10 residues. Trimming took 5 bases from V and 5 from J, leaving 6 bases between them. CDR3: CSVRDETQYF. The CDR3 DNA is TGCAGCGTTAGGGATGAGACCCAGTACTTC.

This clonotype was seen more than once but under ten times. The V call is TRBV10-1, the J call TRBJ1-1; no clear D. Trimming removed 0 bases at V and 1 base at J, with 9 bases between. Germline V lookup: CDR1 WNHNN, CDR2 SYGVQD (reference sequence). The CDR3 is 15 residues long. The CDR3 is CASSESGKSNTEAFF. CDR3 sequence (DNA): TGCGCCAGCAGTGAGTCTGGCAAATCGAACACTGAAGCTTTCTTT.

In its sample, this clonotype was seen many times. V gene TRBV7-9 combines with J gene TRBJ1-4; 9 nucleotides agree with TRBD1. Per the germline V gene, CDR1 is SEHNR and CDR2 is FQNEAQ (reference sequence). This CDR3 comprises 16 residues. V dropped 0 bases and J dropped 8; count of bases not matched to a gene: 7. The CDR3 DNA follows: TGTGCCAGCAGCTTAGCGCGAAACAGGGGGCCCGAAAAACTGTTTTTT. This encodes CASSLARNRGPEKLFF.

The table lists this clonotype with many counts. V gene TRBV7-2 combines with J gene TRBJ2-7; no clear D gene. The CDR3 totals 16 residues. Germline values: CDR1 SGHTA, CDR2 FQGNSA. Trimming removed 1 base at V and 2 bases at J, with 15 bases between. The CDR3 loop is CASSLGAVGIPYEQYF. The CDR3 DNA reads TGTGCCAGCAGCTTAGGGGCCGTGGGGATCCCCTACGAGCAGTACTTC.

The chain employs TRBV20-1 and TRBJ2-7; D might be TRBD2 (5 bases). Germline CDR1 reads DFQATT; CDR2 reads SNEGSKA (reference sequence). The CDR3 totals 15 residues. The V and J ends lost 1 base and 4 bases respectively, with 17 bases between them. CDR3 sequence reads: CSARAYSGGSYEQYF. The CDR3 DNA is TGCAGTGCTAGAGCTTACAGCGGTGGATCATACGAGCAGTACTTC.

This clonotype appeared many times. The chain joins TRBV20-1 to TRBJ1-1; no reliable D call. The CDR3 is 15 amino acids. The V end was cut by 3 bases, the J end by 6 bases, with 20 bases between. Germline assignment: CDR1 DFQATT and CDR2 SNEGSKA (reference sequence). DNA for the CDR3: TGCAGTGCTAGCCCCTCGGGGATGGGGTTCCCTGAAGCTTTCTTT. This gives the protein CSASPSGMGFPEAFF.

The rearrangement links TRBV4-3 to TRBJ1-4; D remains unclear. V shed 2 bases and J shed 0 bases, with 10 bases lying between them. The CDR3 consists of 16 residues. Germline V CDR1 and CDR2: LGHNA, YSLEER. The DNA for the CDR3 is TGCGCCAGCAGCCAATACACAGCGACAACTAATGAAAAACTGTTTTTT. It codes for CASSQYTATTNEKLFF.

Points on this clonotype: It may be a read error: a sequence one base away is much more abundant. This chain uses TRBV30 with TRBJ2-1, with unresolved D. Germline V gives CDR1 GTSNPN, CDR2 SVGIG (reference sequence). Trimming pared 4 bases from V and 9 bases from J, leaving 10 bases between. This CDR3 comprises 11 residues. CDR3 amino acids: CAWTSACEQFF. CDR3 DNA sequence: TGTGCCTGGACCAGCGCATGTGAGCAGTTCTTC.

Concerning this clonotype: Since a much larger clone is just one base distant, this may be a read error. V gene TRBV27 combines with J gene TRBJ2-1; D gene unclear. Germline lookup yields CDR1 MNHEY and CDR2 SMNVEV (reference sequence). This CDR3 is built from 15 residues. This CDR3 reads CASSFVFGRINVQFF. In nucleotides, the CDR3 is TGTGCCAGCAGTTTTGTTTTCGGGCGGATCAATGTGCAGTTCTTC.

This clonotype was seen many times. This chain joins TRBV11-2 and TRBJ2-3; 7 bases line up with TRBD2. J gave up 2 bases and V 2 bases, and 4 bases lay outside the gene matches. This CDR3 is built from 15 residues. The germline CDR1 and CDR2 sequences are SGHAT and FQNNGV. The CDR3 is CASSLTGGYTDTQYF. The CDR3 nucleotides are TGTGCCAGCAGCTTAACGGGAGGATACACAGATACGCAGTATTTT.

There are a few counts of this clonotype. The chain combines TRBV10-3 with TRBJ2-1, with 8 bases aligning to TRBD1. Germline V gene sequence: CDR1 ENHRY, CDR2 SYGVKD. CDR3 length equals 18 residues. The trim removed 3 bases at V and 5 bases at J, leaving 15 bases unmatched. CDR3 sequence reads: CAISELRIDRGLDNEQFF. CDR3 coding DNA: TGTGCCATCAGTGAACTCAGAATCGACAGGGGATTGGACAATGAGCAGTTCTTC.

This clonotype was counted many times. The J gene is TRBJ2-3, the V gene TRBV10-2, with 12 bases lining up with TRBD2. CDR1 is WSHSY, CDR2 SAAADI, per germline. V dropped 8 bases and J dropped 5; count of bases not matched to a gene: 2. The CDR3 totals 13 residues. The chain's CDR3 is CASRLAGEDTQYF. The CDR3 bases are TGCGCCAGCCGACTAGCGGGAGAAGATACGCAGTATTTT.

This clonotype showed up just a few times. V usage is TRBV7-6 and J usage is TRBJ2-7; D is possibly TRBD2 (6 bases). Germline CDR1 reads SGHVS; CDR2 reads FNYEAQ. With 3 bases removed from V and 7 bases from J, the gap between germline ends came to 10 bases. The CDR3 runs to 12 residues. The CDR3 region has the DNA TGTGCCAGCAGCTTTGCGGGGTTGGAGCAGTACTTC. Amino acid sequence: CASSFAGLEQYF.

This clonotype appeared many times. The V gene is TRBV10-1, the J gene TRBJ2-7; D possibly corresponds to TRBD2 (6 bases). V shed 4 bases and J shed 7 bases, with 14 bases lying between them. Germline CDR1 is WNHNN and CDR2 is SYGVQD (reference sequence). The CDR3 contains 13 residues. The CDR3 reads CASSGLGRKEQYF. CDR3 nucleotides: TGCGCCAGCAGTGGACTAGGCCGGAAAGAGCAGTACTTC.

On this clonotype itself: This may arise from a read error, as a much more abundant clone is one base away. The chain recombines TRBV18 with TRBJ2-7; D possibly corresponds to TRBD1 (7 bases). Germline CDR1 is KGHSH and CDR2 is LQKENI. The CDR3 spans 14 residues. The CDR3 DNA is TGTGTCAGCTCACCCGGGACAGATTCCCCGGGGGCGTACTTC. Its protein product is CVSSPGTDSPGAYF.

This chain's CDR3 is CASSSRAGNEKLFF. The CDR3 bases are TGTGCCAGCAGCTCCAGGGCCGGGAATGAAAAACTGTTTTTT. The V call is TRBV28, the J call TRBJ1-4; D is perhaps TRBD1 (5 bases). Looked up from germline, CDR1 is MDHEN and CDR2 is SYDVKM. The CDR3 has 14 amino acids. Trimming removed 6 bases at V and 5 bases at J, with 13 bases between.

This clonotype has more than one count but fewer than ten. The V call is TRBV7-9, the J call TRBJ1-1; TRBD1 agrees at 12 bases. The CDR3 length is 16 residues. Trimming removed 2 bases from V and 5 bases from J; junction bases left unmatched: 6. Germline CDR1 reads SEHNR; CDR2 reads FQNEAQ (reference sequence). CDR3 amino acids: CASSLRGQGAGTEAFF. CDR3 nucleotides: TGTGCCAGCAGCTTAAGGGGACAGGGGGCAGGAACTGAAGCTTTCTTT.

This clonotype was seen more than once but under ten times. V and J are TRBV11-1 and TRBJ1-2; D gene uncertain. The V end was cut by 4 bases, the J end by 3 bases, with 6 bases between. Germline V gene data show CDR1 as SGHAT and CDR2 as FQDESV (reference sequence). The CDR3 is made up of 12 amino acids. In DNA, the CDR3 is TGTGCCAGCAGCTCCGGGGACTATGGCTACACCTTC. This encodes CASSSGDYGYTF.

This clonotype was seen ten or more times. This chain joins TRBV20-1 and TRBJ2-1, with 11 bases fitting TRBD2. V shed 3 bases, J shed 6 bases, and the junction held 7 bases outside the gene matches. The CDR3 runs 15 residues. Germline values: CDR1 DFQATT, CDR2 SNEGSKA (reference sequence). CDR3 DNA sequence: TGCAGTGCTAGCGCCTTAGCGGGAGGGTTCAATGAGCAGTTCTTC. Amino acid sequence: CSASALAGGFNEQFF.

J is TRBJ2-4 and V is TRBV30; D is unclear. Trimming took off 0 bases at V and 0 bases at J, with 9 bases between the two ends. The CDR3 length is 15 residues. Per the germline V gene, CDR1 is GTSNPN and CDR2 is SVGIG (reference sequence). CDR3 coding DNA: TGTGCCTGGAGTGTGAAAACCCTAGCCAAAAACATTCAGTACTTC. Its protein product is CAWSVKTLAKNIQYF.

This clonotype was counted at least ten times. V is TRBV18 and J is TRBJ2-7; TRBD2 matches 12 bases. J was trimmed by 0 bases and V by 4 bases; bases with no gene match: 10. This CDR3 region has 18 residues. Germline CDR1 reads KGHSH; CDR2 reads LQKENI. CDR3 coding DNA: TGTGCCAGCTCACTCCGGGGACTAGCGGGTCCGCCCTCCTACGAGCAGTACTTC. Its protein product is CASSLRGLAGPPSYEQYF.